What follows are 16 T cell receptor beta chains derived from one specimen sequenced in a study of OX40 agonist ivuxolimab in advanced cancers. Sequenced by immunoSEQ multiplex PCR; TCRdb stores in-frame clones only, minus some. The data show roughly 11,000 clones, over 80% seen once. The sample here was CD4+ or CD8+ T cells sorted from blood, taken in a trial of the OX40 agonist ivuxolimab. Receptors originate from an adult with an advanced solid tumor such as melanoma, head and neck, liver or kidney cancer.

V and J are TRBV6-5 and TRBJ2-2, with a weak D call TRBD2 (5 bases). The V and J ends lost 2 bases and 7 bases respectively, with 11 bases between them. CDR1 and CDR2 (germline): MNHEY, SVGAGI. The CDR3 loop spans 14 amino acids. CDR3 coding DNA: TGTGCCAGCAGTTACACTAGGTACATCGGGGAGCTGTTTTTT. It yields the protein CASSYTRYIGELFF.

The rearrangement uses TRBV14 and TRBJ2-6, with D possibly TRBD1 on 6 matching bases. The V end was cut by 3 bases, the J end by 4 bases, with 19 bases between. The germline gives CDR1 SGHDN, CDR2 FVKESK. The CDR3 covers 18 residues. The CDR3 is CASSHPTGSLTGANVLTF. The CDR3 DNA is TGTGCCAGCAGCCACCCGACAGGATCTCTCACCGGGGCCAACGTCCTGACTTTC.

On this clone itself: A read error may account for a junction end that differs from germline. The genes are TRBV7-7 and TRBJ2-1; 7 bases match TRBD1. There are 13 residues in the CDR3. The V gene's germline CDR1 is SSHAT and CDR2 FNYEAQ (reference sequence). Here the CDR3 DNA reads TGTGCTAGCAGCTCTAACAGGGGTGACGAGCAGTTCTTC. The encoded protein is CASSSNRGDEQFF.

This clone was seen a few times. The chain carries TRBV5-4 and TRBJ2-3; 9 bases align to TRBD1. V gave up 7 bases and J gave up 5 bases; unmatched junction bases: 8. The CDR3 contains 14 residues. Germline loops: CDR1 SGHNT, CDR2 YYREEE (reference sequence). The DNA of the CDR3 is TGTGCCAGCCGTAGAGGACAGGGGTTAGATACGCAGTATTTT. This sequence encodes CASRRGQGLDTQYF. Supplemented by reference TRBV5-4 and TRBJ2-3, the full variable domain reads ETGVTQSPTHLIKTRGQQVTLRCSSQSGHNTVSWYQQALGQGPQFIFQYYREEENGRGNFPPRFSGLQFPNYSSELNVNALELDDSALYLCASRRGQGLDTQYFGPGTRLTVL.

The chain combines TRBV27 with TRBJ2-7; D might be TRBD2 (7 bases). Trimming shortened V by 7 bases and J by 1 base, and 20 bases separated the two germline ends. Germline CDR1 is MNHEY and CDR2 is SMNVEV (reference sequence). The CDR3 is made up of 16 amino acids. The CDR3 spells CASIKRGGGESYEQYF. CDR3 DNA: TGTGCCAGCATCAAAAGAGGGGGGGGAGAATCCTACGAGCAGTACTTC.

The chain uses TRBV15 and TRBJ1-1, with D perhaps matching TRBD1 (5 bases). Germline-derived CDR1 and CDR2 are LNHNV and YYDKDF (reference sequence). V shed 0 bases and J shed 5 bases, with 13 bases lying between them. The CDR3 contains 15 residues. The CDR3 reads CATSRDLGVGTEAFF. Here the CDR3 DNA reads TGTGCCACCAGCAGAGATCTAGGGGTAGGGACTGAAGCTTTCTTT.

This clone has a single count. This sequence joins TRBV14 and TRBJ2-7; tentatively, D is TRBD1 or TRBD2 (6 bases each). CDR1 and CDR2 from the germline V gene are SGHDN and FVKESK. CDR3 length: 14 residues. The V end lost 1 base, the J end lost 3 bases, and 10 bases lay between the germline ends. The CDR3 region is CASSQGGARYEQYF. For the CDR3, the DNA is TGTGCCAGCAGCCAAGGGGGGGCCCGCTACGAGCAGTACTTC.

There are a few counts of this clone. The CDR3 DNA reads as TGTGCCAGCACCCTGGGCAGGGAGTATAATTCACCCCTCCACTTT. Amino acid sequence: CASTLGREYNSPLHF. The V gene is TRBV6-6, the J gene TRBJ1-6, with a tentative D call TRBD1 (5 bases). This CDR3 spans 15 amino acids. Germline loops: CDR1 MNHNY, CDR2 SVGAGI (reference sequence). Between the trimmed V and J ends, which lost 7 bases and 4 bases, there was a span of 14 bases.

The chain has TRBV7-2 and TRBJ1-5; 8 bases map to TRBD1. The junction had 16 bases not matched to a gene; V was cut back by 2 bases and J by 10 bases. The CDR3 is made up of 17 amino acids. The V gene's germline CDR1 is SGHTA and CDR2 FQGNSA. CDR3 DNA sequence: TGTGCCAGCAGCTTATTTTTCGGACAGGGTCTAATCGGACCCCAGCATTTT. It yields the protein CASSLFFGQGLIGPQHF.

Worth noting for this clone: Relative to the germline gene, one junction end is altered; a read error may explain this. The CDR3 region is CASSETGEMNTEVFF. The CDR3 nucleotides are TGTGCCAGCAGCGAGACAGGAGAAATGAACACTGAAGTTTTCTTT. This chain links TRBV9 with TRBJ1-1; TRBD1 is a possible D gene (6 bases). Germline assignment: CDR1 SGDLS and CDR2 YYNGEE. The CDR3 sequence is 15 residues long.

V is TRBV5-6 and J is TRBJ2-7; 9 bases fit TRBD1. The CDR3 spans 13 residues. With 5 bases clipped from V and 3 bases from J, the junction kept 3 bases outside the gene matches. Germline V gene sequence: CDR1 SGHDT, CDR2 YYEEEE. The CDR3 DNA follows: TGTGCCAGCAGTATGGACAGGGGCTACGAGCAGTACTTC. Amino acids: CASSMDRGYEQYF.

In its sample, this clone was seen a few times. The chain employs TRBV10-1 and TRBJ2-2; no clear D. The germline CDR1 and CDR2 sequences are WNHNN and SYGVQD (reference sequence). The CDR3 totals 13 residues. Trimming cost V 0 bases and J 6 bases, with 5 bases left between them. Written as DNA, the CDR3 is TGCGCCAGCAGTGAGTCTGGAGCCGGGGAGCTGTTTTTT. The encoded protein is CASSESGAGELFF.

The V and J genes are TRBV4-2 and TRBJ1-5; D not certain. With 4 bases removed from V and 0 bases from J, the gap between germline ends came to 7 bases. Germline values: CDR1 LGHNA, CDR2 YNFKEQ. CDR3 length: 14 amino acids. The CDR3 coding sequence is TGTGCCAGCAGCCCTTCGGGTAGCAATCAGCCCCAGCATTTT. Its translation is CASSPSGSNQPQHF.

This chain connects TRBV13 to TRBJ1-1; 9 bases agree with TRBD1. The CDR3 consists of 16 residues. CDR1 and CDR2 (germline): PRHDT, FYEKMQ (reference sequence). V was clipped by 5 bases and J by 2 bases; unmatched bases: 9. CDR3 DNA sequence: TGTGCCAGCAGCAACCCAGGGACAGGGTATAACACTGAAGCTTTCTTT. This translates into CASSNPGTGYNTEAFF.

The chain joins TRBV27 to TRBJ2-7, with D possibly matching TRBD2 (5 bases). The V and J ends lost 2 bases and 3 bases respectively, with 14 bases between them. The CDR3 spans 15 residues. Germline loops: CDR1 MNHEY, CDR2 SMNVEV (reference sequence). The CDR3 loop reads CASSLKGVTLYEQYF. The CDR3, as DNA: TGTGCCAGCAGTTTAAAGGGAGTAACTCTCTACGAGCAGTACTTC.

The rearrangement uses TRBV13 and TRBJ1-1; TRBD1 matches 8 bases. This CDR3 comprises 18 residues. The trim removed 0 bases at V and 1 base at J, leaving 10 bases unmatched. Germline CDR1 PRHDT, CDR2 FYEKMQ (reference sequence). The CDR3, as DNA: TGTGCCAGCAGCTTAGGCATCCCCGGACAGGGAAGGAACACTGAAGCTTTCTTT. The encoded protein is CASSLGIPGQGRNTEAFF.